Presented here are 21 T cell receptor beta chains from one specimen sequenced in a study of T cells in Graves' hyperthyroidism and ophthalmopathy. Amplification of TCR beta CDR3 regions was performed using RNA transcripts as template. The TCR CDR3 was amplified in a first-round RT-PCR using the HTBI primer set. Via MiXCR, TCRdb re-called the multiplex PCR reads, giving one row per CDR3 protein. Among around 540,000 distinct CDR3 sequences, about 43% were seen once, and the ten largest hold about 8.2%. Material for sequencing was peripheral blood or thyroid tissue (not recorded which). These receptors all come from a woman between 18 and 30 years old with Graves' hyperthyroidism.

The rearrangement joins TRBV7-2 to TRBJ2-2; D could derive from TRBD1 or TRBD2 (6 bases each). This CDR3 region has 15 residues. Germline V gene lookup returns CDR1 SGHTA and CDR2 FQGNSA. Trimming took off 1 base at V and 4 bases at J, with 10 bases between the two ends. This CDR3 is CASSLGGASTGELFF. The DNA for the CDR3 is TGTGCCAGCAGCTTAGGGGGGGCCTCCACCGGGGAGCTGTTTTTT. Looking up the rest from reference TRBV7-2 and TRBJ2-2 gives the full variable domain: GAGVSQSPSNKVTEKGKDVELRCDPISGHTALYWYRQSLGQGLEFLIYFQGNSAPDKSGLPSDRFSAERTGGSVSTLTIQRTQQEDSAVYLCASSLGGASTGELFFGEGSRLTVL.

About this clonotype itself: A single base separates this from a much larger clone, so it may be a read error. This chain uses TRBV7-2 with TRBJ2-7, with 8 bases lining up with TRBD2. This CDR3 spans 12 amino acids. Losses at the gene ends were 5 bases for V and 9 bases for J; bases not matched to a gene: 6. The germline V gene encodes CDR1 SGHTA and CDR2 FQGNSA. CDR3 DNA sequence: TGTGCCAGCAGCATCGGACTAGCCGGGCAGTACTTC. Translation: CASSIGLAGQYF.

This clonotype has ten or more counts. CDR3 in amino acids: CATSDHYGYTF. CDR3 DNA: TGTGCCACCAGTGATCACTATGGCTACACCTTC. The chain uses TRBV24-1 and TRBJ1-2, with D hard to call. CDR1 and CDR2 from the germline V gene are KGHDR and SFDVKD. The CDR3 sequence is 11 residues long. The V and J ends lost 3 bases and 3 bases respectively, with 1 base between them.

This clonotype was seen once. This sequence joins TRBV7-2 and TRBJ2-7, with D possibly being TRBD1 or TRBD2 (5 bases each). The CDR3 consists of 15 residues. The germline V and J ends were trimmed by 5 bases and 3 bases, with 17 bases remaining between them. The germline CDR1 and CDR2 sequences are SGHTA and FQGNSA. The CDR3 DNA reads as TGTGCCAGCAGCCATGATGGGACGTCCAACTACGAGCAGTACTTC. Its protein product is CASSHDGTSNYEQYF.

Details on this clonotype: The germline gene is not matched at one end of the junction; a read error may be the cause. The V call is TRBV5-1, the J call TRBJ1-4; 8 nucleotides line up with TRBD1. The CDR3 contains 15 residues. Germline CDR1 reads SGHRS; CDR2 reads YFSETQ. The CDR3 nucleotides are TGCGCCAGCAGCTCACCGGGACAGGCGAATGAAAAACTGGTTTTT. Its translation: CASSSPGQANEKLVF.

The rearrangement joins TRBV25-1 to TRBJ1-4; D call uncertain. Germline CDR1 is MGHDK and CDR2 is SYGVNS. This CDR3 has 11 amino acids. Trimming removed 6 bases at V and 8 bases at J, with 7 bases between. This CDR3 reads CASRDHEKLFF. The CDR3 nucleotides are TGTGCCAGCAGAGATCACGAAAAACTGTTTTTT.

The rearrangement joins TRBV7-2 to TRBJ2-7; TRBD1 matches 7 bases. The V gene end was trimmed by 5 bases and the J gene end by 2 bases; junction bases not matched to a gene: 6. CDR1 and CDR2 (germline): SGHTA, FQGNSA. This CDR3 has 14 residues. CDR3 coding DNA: TGTGCCAGCAGCCGGGACAGAGAAACCTACGAGCAGTACTTC. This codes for CASSRDRETYEQYF.

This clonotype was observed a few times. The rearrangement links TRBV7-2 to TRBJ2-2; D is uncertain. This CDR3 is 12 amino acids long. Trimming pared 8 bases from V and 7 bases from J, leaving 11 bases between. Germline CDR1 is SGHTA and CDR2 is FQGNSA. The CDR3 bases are TGTGCCAGCTGGAACCGCGGCGGGGAGCTGTTTTTT. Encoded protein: CASWNRGGELFF.

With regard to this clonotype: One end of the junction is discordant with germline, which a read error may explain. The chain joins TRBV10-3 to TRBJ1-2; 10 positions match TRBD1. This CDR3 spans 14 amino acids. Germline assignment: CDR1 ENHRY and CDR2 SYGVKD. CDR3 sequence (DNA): TGTGCCAGCAGTGATCGGACAGGGGGAAATGGCTACACCTTC. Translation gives CASSDRTGGNGYTF.

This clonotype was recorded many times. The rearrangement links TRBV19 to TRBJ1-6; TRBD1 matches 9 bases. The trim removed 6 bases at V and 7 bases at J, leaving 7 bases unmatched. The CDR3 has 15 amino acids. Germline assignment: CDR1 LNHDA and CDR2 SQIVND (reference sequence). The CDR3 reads CASRTGTGSNSPLHF. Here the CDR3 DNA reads TGTGCCAGTAGAACCGGGACAGGGAGCAATTCACCCCTCCACTTT. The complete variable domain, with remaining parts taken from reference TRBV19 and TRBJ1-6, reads DGGITQSPKYLFRKEGQNVTLSCEQNLNHDAMYWYRQDPGQGLRLIYYSQIVNDFQKGDIAEGYSVSREKKESFPLTVTSAQKNPTAFYLCASRTGTGSNSPLHFGNGTRLTVT.

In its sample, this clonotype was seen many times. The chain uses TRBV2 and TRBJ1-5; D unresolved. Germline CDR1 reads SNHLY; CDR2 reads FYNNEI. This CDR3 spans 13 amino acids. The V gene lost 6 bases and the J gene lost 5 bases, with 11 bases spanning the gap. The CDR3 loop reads CASRDVDDQPQHF. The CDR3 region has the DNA TGTGCCAGCAGAGACGTCGATGATCAGCCCCAGCATTTT.

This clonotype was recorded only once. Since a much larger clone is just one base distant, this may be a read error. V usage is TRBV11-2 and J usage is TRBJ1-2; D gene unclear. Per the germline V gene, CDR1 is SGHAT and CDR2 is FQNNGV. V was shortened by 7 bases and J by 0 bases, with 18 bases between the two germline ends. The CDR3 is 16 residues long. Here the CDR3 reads CASNNPETAPNYGYTF. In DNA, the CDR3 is TGTGCCAGCAATAACCCCGAGACTGCGCCTAACTATGGCTACACCTTC.

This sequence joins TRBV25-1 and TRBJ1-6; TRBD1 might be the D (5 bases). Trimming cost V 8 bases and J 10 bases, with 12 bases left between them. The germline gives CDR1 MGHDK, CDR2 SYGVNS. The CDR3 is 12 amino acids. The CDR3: CASLGTGSPLHF. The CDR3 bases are TGTGCCAGCCTGGGGACCGGATCACCCCTCCACTTT.

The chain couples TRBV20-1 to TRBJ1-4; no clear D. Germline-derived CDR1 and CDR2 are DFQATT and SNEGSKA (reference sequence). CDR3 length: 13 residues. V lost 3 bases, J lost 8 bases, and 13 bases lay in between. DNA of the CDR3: TGCAGTGCTAGGCGGGAGGGAAGAGAAAAACTGTTTTTT. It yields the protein CSARREGREKLFF.

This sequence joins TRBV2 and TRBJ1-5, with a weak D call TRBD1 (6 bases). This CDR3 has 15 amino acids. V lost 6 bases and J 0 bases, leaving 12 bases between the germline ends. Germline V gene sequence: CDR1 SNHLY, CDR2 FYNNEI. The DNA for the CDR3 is TGTGCCAGCAGGGAAACAGGGTATAGCAATCAGCCCCAGCATTTT. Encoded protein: CASRETGYSNQPQHF.

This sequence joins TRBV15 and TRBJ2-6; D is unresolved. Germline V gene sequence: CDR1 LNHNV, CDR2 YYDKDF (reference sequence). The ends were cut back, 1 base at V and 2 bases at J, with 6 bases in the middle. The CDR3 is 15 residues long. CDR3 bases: TGTGCCACCAGCAGAGGCAGCGCTGGGGCCAACGTCCTGACTTTC. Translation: CATSRGSAGANVLTF.

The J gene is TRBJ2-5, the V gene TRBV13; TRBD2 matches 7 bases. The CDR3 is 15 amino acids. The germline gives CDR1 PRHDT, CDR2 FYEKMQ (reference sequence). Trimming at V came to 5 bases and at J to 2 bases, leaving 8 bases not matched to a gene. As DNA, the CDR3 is TGTGCCAGCAGCCTTTTAAGTAGCGGGCAAGAGACCCAGTACTTC. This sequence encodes CASSLLSSGQETQYF.

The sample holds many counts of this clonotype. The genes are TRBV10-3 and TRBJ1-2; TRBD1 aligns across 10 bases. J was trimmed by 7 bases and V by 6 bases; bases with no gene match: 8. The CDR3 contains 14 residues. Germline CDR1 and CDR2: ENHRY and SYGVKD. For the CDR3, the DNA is TGTGCCATCAGCTTGGGACAGGGGATCCGTGGCTACACCTTC. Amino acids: CAISLGQGIRGYTF.

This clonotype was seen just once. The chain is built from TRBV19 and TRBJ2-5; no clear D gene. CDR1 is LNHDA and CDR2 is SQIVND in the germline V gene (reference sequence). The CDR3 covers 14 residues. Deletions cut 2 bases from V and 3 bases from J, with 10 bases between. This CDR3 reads CASSINPAEETQYF. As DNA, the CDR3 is TGTGCCAGTAGTATAAACCCGGCAGAAGAGACCCAGTACTTC.

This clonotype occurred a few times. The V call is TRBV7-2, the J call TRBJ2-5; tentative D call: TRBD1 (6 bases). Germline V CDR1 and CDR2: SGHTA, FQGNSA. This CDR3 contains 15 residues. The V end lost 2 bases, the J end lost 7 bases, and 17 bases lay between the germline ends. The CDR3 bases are TGTGCCAGCAGCTTACGCCAGCAGGGGTACGGGACCCAGTACTTC. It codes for CASSLRQQGYGTQYF.

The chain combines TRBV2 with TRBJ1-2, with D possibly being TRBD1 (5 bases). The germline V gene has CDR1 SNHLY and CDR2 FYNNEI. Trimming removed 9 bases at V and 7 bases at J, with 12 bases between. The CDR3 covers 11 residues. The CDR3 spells CAREVGAGYTF. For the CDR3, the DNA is TGTGCCAGAGAAGTAGGGGCTGGCTACACCTTC.